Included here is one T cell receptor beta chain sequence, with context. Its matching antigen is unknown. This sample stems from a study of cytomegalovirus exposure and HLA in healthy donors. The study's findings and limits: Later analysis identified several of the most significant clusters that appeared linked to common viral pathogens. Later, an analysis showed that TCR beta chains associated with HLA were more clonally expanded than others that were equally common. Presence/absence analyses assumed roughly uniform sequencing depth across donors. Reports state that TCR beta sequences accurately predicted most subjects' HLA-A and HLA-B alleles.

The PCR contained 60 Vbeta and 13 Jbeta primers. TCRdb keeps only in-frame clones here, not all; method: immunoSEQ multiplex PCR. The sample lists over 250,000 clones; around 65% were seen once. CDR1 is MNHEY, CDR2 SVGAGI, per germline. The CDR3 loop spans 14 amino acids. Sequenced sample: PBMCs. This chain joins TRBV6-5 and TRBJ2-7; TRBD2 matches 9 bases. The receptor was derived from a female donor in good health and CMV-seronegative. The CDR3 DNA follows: TGTGCTACGGCCCAGCGGGAGGCGTCCTACGAGCAGTACTTC. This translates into CATAQREASYEQYF.